The TCR beta chain under discussion was sequenced for a study of cytomegalovirus exposure and HLA in healthy donors. Study-wide results and limits: In a later analysis, a genetic analysis reported fewer productive-TCR N-insertions in an Asian-associated ancestry cluster than the cohort average. The authors judged a highly shared variant cluster likely a sequencing artifact. In a later analysis, HLA-C alleles had the fewest associated TCRs, DRB1 alleles the most.

The PCR contained 60 Vbeta and 13 Jbeta primers. Assay used: immunoSEQ multiplex PCR; TCRdb lists only in-frame clones, some missing. The sample records around 83,000 clones, around four fifths being singletons. Germline V gene lookup returns CDR1 SQVTM and CDR2 ANQGSEA. The CDR3 spans 13 residues. Trimming took 1 base from V and 1 from J; bases not matched to a gene: 0. A word on this clone: Antigen unknown.

Material: PBMCs. This sequence joins TRBV29-1 and TRBJ1-1; 7 bases fit TRBD1. The receptor was derived from a male donor in good health and CMV-seropositive. The CDR3 spells CSVEGTGNTEAFF. The CDR3 DNA reads as TGCAGCGTTGAAGGGACAGGGAACACTGAAGCTTTCTTT. Full variable domain (rest looked up from reference TRBV29-1 and TRBJ1-1): SAVISQKPSRDICQRGTSLTIQCQVDSQVTMMFWYRQQPGQSLTLIATANQGSEATYESGFVIDKFPISRPNLTFSTLTVSNMSPEDSSIYLCSVEGTGNTEAFFGQGTRLTVV.